These T cell receptor beta chains were read from a single sample in a study of blood T cell repertoires in COVID-19. TCRdb's table, derived via immunoSEQ multiplex PCR, lists solely in-frame clones and lacks some. Here the sample spans about 220,000 clones, roughly 87% being singletons. The sequenced material came from peripheral blood. Every receptor here comes from a middle-aged man with active or convalescent COVID-19. Each CDR3 is given with its conserved first and last residue. A row's size may be missing; if present it is once, few, many or a size class.

TRBJ1-3	14	NA	TRBV28	CASSFGPFGNTIYF
TRBJ1-4	13	NA	TRBV28	CASWEDRLEKLFF
TRBJ1-3	17	NA	TRBV19	CASRPDTGFLFGNTIYF
TRBJ2-5	14	NA	TRBV6-1	CASSEDGVKETQYF
TRBJ2-7	17	NA	TRBV25-1	CASSDPGRTGYPYEQYF
TRBJ2-7	15	NA	TRBV15	CATSSYTGIQYEQYF
TRBJ2-7	12	NA	TRBV2	CASTPERGEQYF
TRBJ1-4	19	NA	TRBV12-2	CASRLVRTGAGGKDEKLFF
TRBJ2-7	14	NA	TRBV28	CASSLPVSGYEQYF
TRBJ2-1	11	NA	TRBV28	CASSSFDEQFF
TRBJ1-5	14	NA	TRBV6-5	CASRDRAFNQPQHF
TRBJ1-4	16	NA	TRBV5-5	CASSRQGLYTNEKLFF
TRBJ1-4	15	NA	TRBV5-1	CASSPTVATNEKLFF
TRBJ2-3	13	NA	TRBV10-3	CATRRGFADTQYF
TRBJ2-2	15	NA	TRBV7-2	CASSLGTMNTGELFF
TRBJ2-6	16	NA	TRBV4-1	CASSPSPGSGANVLTF
TRBJ1-1	14	NA	TRBV7-9	CASSFPVVRPEAFF
TRBJ2-7	17	NA	TRBV12-5	CASGSIVVGQGSHEQYF
TRBJ1-3	16	once	TRBV7-9	CASSWPGQSSGNTIYF
TRBJ2-7	14	NA	TRBV5-1	CASSLGTGAYEQYF
TRBJ1-3	15	NA	TRBV28	CASSPRAAHRNTIYF
TRBJ2-3	16	NA	TRBV27	CASSSHGGGNTDTQYF
TRBJ2-1	15	few	TRBV6-4	CASSDGTGGSSEQFF
TRBJ2-1	16	NA	TRBV27	CASSSSTSGTYNEQFF
TRBJ1-5	15	NA	TRBV19	CASTPGQGRSQPQHF
TRBJ2-7	14	NA	TRBV28	CASSQGGLEYEQYF
TRBJ1-6	16	NA	TRBV7-7	CASSFHGTGKNSPLHF
TRBJ1-5	16	NA	TRBV27	CASSLSGTGRNQPQHF
TRBJ2-7	15	NA	TRBV4-2	CASSQDLTGGYEQYF
TRBJ1-1	13	NA	TRBV12-3/TRBV12-4	CASTRRGDTEAFF
TRBJ1-5	13	NA	TRBV18	CASYGQFNQPQHF
TRBJ1-4	16	NA	TRBV28	CASSPSGSPTNEKLFF
TRBJ2-7	11	NA	TRBV2	CAEGYSYEQYF
TRBJ2-3	15	NA	TRBV27	CASRIGDREGDTQYF
TRBJ2-2	16	NA	TRBV5-6	CASSPDREGNTGELFF
TRBJ1-6	12	NA	TRBV19	CASSLDGGPLHF
TRBJ1-2	14	NA	TRBV27	CASSSDRGIYGYTF
TRBJ2-5	17	once	TRBV4-1	CASSQDGSGRARETQYF
TRBJ2-7	14	NA	TRBV19	CASSKTSHDYEQYF
TRBJ2-2	15	once	TRBV28	CASSSSGGGAGELFF
TRBJ1-1	13	NA	TRBV28	CASIDRERWEAFF
TRBJ1-5	14	NA	TRBV7-9	CASSTSNSNQPQHF
TRBJ1-1	15	few	TRBV5-1	CASSSGDARGTEAFF
TRBJ1-5	17	NA	TRBV2	CASIGQEHLYSNQPQHF
TRBJ1-3	16	NA	TRBV5-1	CASSLGAMASGNTIYF
TRBJ2-2	18	many	TRBV5-1	CASSGTGLAVTHTGELFF
TRBJ1-1	14	NA	TRBV19	CASSRRTGNTEAFF
TRBJ1-6	14	NA	TRBV27	CASTRQGNNSPLHF
TRBJ1-5	16	NA	TRBV18	CASSLSTGGSNQPQHF
TRBJ2-1	15	NA	TRBV5-1	CASSSGTTLYNEQFF
TRBJ1-2	14	NA	TRBV11-2	CASSFTGGGYGYTF
TRBJ1-5	14	NA	TRBV6-5	CAASTGGDGQPQHF
TRBJ1-1	14	NA	TRBV25-1	CASSYPGQITEAFF